Each of the 25 T cell receptor beta chains below was sequenced from the same sample in a study of blood T cell repertoires in COVID-19 (dated by TCRdb to the early 2020s). Library generation was performed with the immunoSEQ multiplex PCR assay. Entries here come from immuneACCESS through TCRdb and include only in-frame sequences with V and J called. Some clones fail to appear in such tables; in the studies checked, an unresolved V gene covers under half of the shortfall, and the cause of the remainder is unknown. Counted in this sample were about 180,000 clones; about four fifths of them appeared once. Clones ranked in the top ten supply more than 7% of the sample. The specimen sequenced was peripheral blood. The receptors here all came from a woman aged 55-70 years with COVID-19, enrolled during active disease.

The J gene is TRBJ2-7, the V gene TRBV29-1; 8 bases are shared with TRBD2. CDR1 SQVTM and CDR2 ANQGSEA come from the germline V gene. CDR3 size: 14 residues. With 5 bases clipped from V and 6 bases from J, the junction kept 12 bases outside the gene matches. CDR3 amino acids: CSVTSGGDGSEQYF. CDR3 coding DNA: TGCAGCGTTACCTCCGGGGGGGACGGAAGCGAGCAGTACTTC.

The DNA for the CDR3 is TGCGCCAGCAGCCAAGAACTAGCGGGGAGGAATGAGCAGTTCTTC. Protein product: CASSQELAGRNEQFF. The gene calls are TRBV4-3 and TRBJ2-1; 10 nucleotides match TRBD2. Germline V CDR1 and CDR2: LGHNA, YSLEER. V shed 0 bases, J shed 7 bases, and the junction held 3 bases outside the gene matches. The CDR3 runs to 15 residues.

This clone was counted many times. This chain joins TRBV2 and TRBJ2-7, with TRBD1 matching 7 bases. This CDR3 region has 15 residues. CDR1 SNHLY and CDR2 FYNNEI come from the germline V gene. V shed 5 bases and J 7 bases; nucleotides not matched to a gene: 14. CDR3 coding DNA: TGTGCCAGCAGTTCCGAGGGGGCGCCCGGGGTTGAGCAGTACTTC. Translation: CASSSEGAPGVEQYF.

This rearrangement joins TRBV5-5 to TRBJ1-5, with 8 bases aligning to TRBD1. The CDR3 is 15 amino acids. V lost 2 bases to trimming and J lost 2 bases; unmatched junction nucleotides: 3. Per the germline V gene, CDR1 is SGHKS and CDR2 is YYEKEE (reference sequence). The CDR3 sequence is CASSFEQGGNQPQHF. CDR3 bases: TGTGCCAGCAGCTTTGAACAGGGGGGCAATCAGCCCCAGCATTTT.

This clone came up a few times. The V call is TRBV29-1, the J call TRBJ1-1; D is possibly TRBD1 (5 bases). Germline values: CDR1 SQVTM, CDR2 ANQGSEA. The V and J ends lost 6 bases and 0 bases respectively, with 11 bases between them. CDR3 length equals 13 residues. CDR3 coding DNA: TGCAGCGTCCAGGGAGGTATGAACACTGAAGCTTTCTTT. Translation gives CSVQGGMNTEAFF.

CDR3 region: CASSFQRAGSPYEQYV. Written as DNA, the CDR3 is TGTGCCAGCAGTTTCCAACGAGCGGGATCCCCCTACGAGCAGTACGTC. The chain employs TRBV6-6 and TRBJ2-7, with TRBD2 identical over 7 bases. Trimming removed 4 bases from V and 2 bases from J; junction bases left unmatched: 11. There are 16 residues in the CDR3. Per germline, CDR1 MNHNY and CDR2 SVGAGI (reference sequence).

The chain employs TRBV5-1 and TRBJ1-1, with D uncertain. V lost 0 bases, J lost 5 bases, and 14 bases lay in between. CDR3 length: 15 amino acids. Germline loops: CDR1 SGHRS, CDR2 YFSETQ. This CDR3 reads CASSLVGSPGTEAFF. In nucleotides, the CDR3 is TGCGCCAGCAGCTTGGTAGGCAGCCCGGGGACTGAAGCTTTCTTT.

This clone was seen a few times. This CDR3 reads CASSQVSGGTEAFF. The CDR3 DNA is TGTGCCAGCAGCCAAGTCTCAGGGGGCACTGAAGCTTTCTTT. J is TRBJ1-1 and V is TRBV3-1 (or the pseudogene TRBV3-2); TRBD1 agrees at 7 bases. The germline V gene has CDR1 LGHDT and CDR2 YNNKEL (reference sequence). This CDR3 region has 14 residues. Trimming removed 1 base from V and 4 bases from J; junction bases left unmatched: 3.

The J gene is TRBJ1-4, the V gene TRBV4-2, with unresolved D. The CDR3 is 14 residues long. Germline-derived CDR1 and CDR2 are LGHNA and YNFKEQ. V gave up 4 bases and J gave up 8 bases, with 14 bases separating them. CDR3 sequence (DNA): TGTGCCAGCAGCCGAGGTGGAGGTACGGAAAAACTGTTTTTT. This codes for CASSRGGGTEKLFF.

The chain has TRBV7-3 and TRBJ2-1, with D perhaps TRBD1 (5 bases). Deletions cut 5 bases from V and 3 bases from J, with 14 bases between. This CDR3 is built from 15 residues. Germline V CDR1 and CDR2: SGHTA, FQGTGA. CDR3 DNA: TGTGCCAGCAGCCCCGGACAACCGAACTACAATGAGCAGTTCTTC. Protein: CASSPGQPNYNEQFF.

V usage is TRBV28 and J usage is TRBJ2-3, with TRBD2 matching over 8 bases. The CDR3 covers 14 residues. The junction had 2 bases not matched to a gene; V was cut back by 5 bases and J by 1 base. CDR1 MDHEN and CDR2 SYDVKM come from the germline V gene. In DNA form, the CDR3 reads TGTGCCAGCAGTAAAGCGGGGGGCACAGATACGCAGTATTTT. Translated: CASSKAGGTDTQYF.

The rearrangement joins TRBV2 to TRBJ1-4; D remains ambiguous. The CDR3 sequence is 15 residues long. V gave up 4 bases and J gave up 6 bases, with 15 bases separating them. Germline CDR1 reads SNHLY; CDR2 reads FYNNEI. The CDR3 region is CASSVFLGADEKLFF. CDR3 nucleotides: TGTGCCAGCAGTGTTTTCTTGGGAGCGGATGAAAAACTGTTTTTT.

V and J are TRBV12-3 or TRBV12-4 and TRBJ1-1; possible D gene TRBD1, 5 bases. This CDR3 is built from 12 residues. V lost 4 bases to trimming and J lost 11 bases, with 14 bases between them. The CDR3 nucleotides are TGTGCCAGCAGTTCCGACTGGGGGGGGGCTTTCTTT. It is translated as CASSSDWGGAFF.

The chain joins TRBV12-5 to TRBJ2-1, with 10 nucleotides matching TRBD2. This CDR3 is 16 amino acids long. V lost 7 bases, J lost 3 bases, and 9 bases stayed unmatched. CDR1 and CDR2 (germline): LGHNT, FRNRAP. The CDR3 loop is CASAPPLAGGYNEQFF. CDR3 coding DNA: TGTGCTAGTGCCCCCCCCTTAGCGGGGGGCTACAATGAGCAGTTCTTC.

The rearrangement uses TRBV7-2 and TRBJ2-2, with 8 bases identical to TRBD2. Looked up from germline, CDR1 is SGHTA and CDR2 is FQGNSA. V shed 5 bases and J 3 bases; nucleotides not matched to a gene: 5. CDR3 size: 15 residues. In DNA, the CDR3 is TGTGCCAGCAGCGTTTGGCGGGGGGACACCGGGGAGCTGTTTTTT. Translation: CASSVWRGDTGELFF.

The chain joins TRBV7-8 to TRBJ2-2, with D perhaps matching TRBD2 (6 bases). The CDR3 totals 16 residues. The V gene's germline CDR1 is SGHVS and CDR2 FQNEAQ. V lost 2 bases to trimming and J lost 1 base, with 11 bases between them. The CDR3 DNA reads as TGTGCCAGCAGCTTAAGTTCGCGGGGGAACACCGGGGAGCTGTTTTTT. Amino acid sequence: CASSLSSRGNTGELFF.

The V and J genes are TRBV7-8 and TRBJ2-2; no clear D gene. The CDR3 runs to 12 residues. Trimming shortened V by 5 bases and J by 2 bases, and 3 bases separated the two germline ends. Per the germline V gene, CDR1 is SGHVS and CDR2 is FQNEAQ. The CDR3 protein is CASSPNTGELFF. CDR3 nucleotides: TGTGCCAGCAGCCCTAACACCGGGGAGCTGTTTTTT.

The genes are TRBV7-8 and TRBJ2-2; tentative D call: TRBD1 (5 bases). Trimming removed 0 bases from V and 5 bases from J, with 7 bases in between. CDR1 SGHVS and CDR2 FQNEAQ come from the germline V gene. The CDR3 runs to 14 residues. CDR3 region: CASSLAGQTGELFF. The CDR3 coding sequence is TGTGCCAGCAGCTTAGCGGGGCAAACCGGGGAGCTGTTTTTT.

The chain links TRBV28 to TRBJ2-7, with D uncertain. Germline CDR1 is MDHEN and CDR2 is SYDVKM. V lost 5 bases to trimming and J lost 4 bases, with 9 bases between them. CDR3 length equals 12 residues. The CDR3 spells CASSTNSYEQYF. CDR3 nucleotide sequence: TGTGCCAGCAGTACGAACAGTTACGAGCAGTACTTC.

This chain joins TRBV2 and TRBJ2-3, with 10 bases that match TRBD1. Germline trimming cut 8 bases from V and 1 base from J; bases unmatched to any gene: 9. Germline V gene sequence: CDR1 SNHLY, CDR2 FYNNEI. This CDR3 contains 16 residues. CDR3 sequence: CASGGQGSGRTDTQYF. DNA of the CDR3: TGTGCCAGCGGGGGACAGGGGTCTGGACGCACAGATACGCAGTATTTT.

The chain employs TRBV6-6 and TRBJ2-7, with 7 bases fitting TRBD1. The CDR3 runs to 14 residues. In germline, CDR1 is MNHNY, CDR2 SVGAGI (reference sequence). The V segment lost 7 bases and the J segment 3 bases; nucleotides outside the gene matches: 9. The CDR3 DNA sequence: TGTGCCAGCACCCCAGGGGGATTGGGCTACGAGCAGTACTTC. Protein sequence: CASTPGGLGYEQYF.

The chain is built from TRBV7-2 and TRBJ2-5, with D possibly matching TRBD2 (6 bases). CDR3 length: 16 residues. V lost 2 bases and J 2 bases, leaving 15 bases between the germline ends. CDR1 is SGHTA and CDR2 is FQGNSA in the germline V gene. The CDR3 region has the DNA TGTGCCAGCAGCTTAATTCATGGGGACTTACAAGAGACCCAGTACTTC. It translates to CASSLIHGDLQETQYF.

The chain is built from TRBV19 and TRBJ2-3; 8 bases agree with TRBD1. Looked up from germline, CDR1 is LNHDA and CDR2 is SQIVND (reference sequence). Germline trimming cut 4 bases from V and 3 bases from J; bases unmatched to any gene: 0. CDR3 size: 13 residues. The CDR3 DNA is TGTGCCAGTAGTAACAGGGGGACAGATACGCAGTATTTT. Its translation is CASSNRGTDTQYF.

This chain uses TRBV2 with TRBJ2-2; 11 nucleotides agree with TRBD1. Germline assignment: CDR1 SNHLY and CDR2 FYNNEI. The CDR3 is 19 residues long. V shed 4 bases and J 3 bases; nucleotides not matched to a gene: 13. The CDR3 DNA reads TGTGCCAGCAGTGGAATACCAAGGGACAGGGGGGTGGACACCGGGGAGCTGTTTTTT. It translates to CASSGIPRDRGVDTGELFF.

The chain couples TRBV7-9 to TRBJ1-2; D gene unclear. The V end was cut by 5 bases, the J end by 3 bases, with 10 bases between. CDR3 size: 13 residues. Germline V CDR1 and CDR2: SEHNR, FQNEAQ (reference sequence). The CDR3 nucleotides are TGTGCCAGCAGCCGGAAGGGAGACTATGGCTACACCTTC. Encoded protein: CASSRKGDYGYTF.